This T cell receptor beta chain was profiled in a study of blood T cell repertoires in COVID-19. TCRdb keeps only in-frame clones here, not all; method: immunoSEQ multiplex PCR. The sample consists of about 280,000 clones, almost 90% of them appearing once. V shed 10 bases, J shed 10 bases, and the junction held 14 bases outside the gene matches. Germline V gene lookup returns CDR1 KGHSH and CDR2 LQKENI. The CDR3 runs 13 residues. The chain employs TRBV18 and TRBJ1-1, with 8 bases identical to TRBD1. The sequence came from a woman aged 18-29 years with acute COVID-19. Sequencing was done on a sample of PBMCs or T cells enriched from blood (not recorded which). The CDR3 is CATYAAGTGGAFF. CDR3 DNA sequence: TGTGCCACCTACGCGGCGGGGACAGGAGGAGCTTTCTTT.